The 3 T cell receptor beta chains listed next were all sequenced from one sample in a study of blood T cell repertoires in COVID-19. TCRdb's copy holds only in-frame clones and misses some; the assay was immunoSEQ multiplex PCR. The sample shows about 26,000 clones, over 70% of them seen only once. Sequenced material: peripheral blood. The receptor source for this set is a man in his forties or fifties with active or convalescent COVID-19.

The chain links TRBV5-5 to TRBJ2-3; 15 bases map to TRBD2. This CDR3 is 16 amino acids long. V shed 4 bases, J shed 5 bases, and the junction held 5 bases outside the gene matches. CDR1 and CDR2 from the germline V gene are SGHKS and YYEKEE (reference sequence). DNA of the CDR3: TGTGCCAGCAGCACCGGGACTAGCGGGGGGAGAGATACGCAGTATTTT. Its translation: CASSTGTSGGRDTQYF.

The rearrangement joins TRBV10-2 to TRBJ1-5; D remains unclear. The germline gives CDR1 WSHSY, CDR2 SAAADI. This CDR3 has 13 residues. CDR3 sequence reads: CSTRGVPYQPQHF. In DNA, the CDR3 is TGCTCGACCCGAGGCGTCCCCTATCAGCCCCAGCATTTT.

This clone is hyperexpanded. CDR3 amino acids: CAISGLFNSPLHF. CDR3 nucleotides: TGTGCCATCAGTGGGCTGTTTAATTCACCCCTCCACTTT. The chain is built from TRBV10-3 and TRBJ1-6; D is unresolved. Trimming stripped 4 bases from V and 6 bases from J, with 7 bases between. The CDR3 is made up of 13 amino acids. Germline V CDR1 and CDR2: ENHRY, SYGVKD.